These T cell receptor beta chains were read from a single sample in a study of T cell changes during pregnancy in multiple sclerosis. Profiling relied on immunoSEQ multiplex PCR, and the TCRdb table lists in-frame clones only, not all of them. The table lists 65,000 to 90,000 clones, approximately 91% of them singletons, with 0.25% to 0.3% in the top ten. The specimen was CD4+ T cells from peripheral blood mononuclear cells, collected after pregnancy. The receptors derive from a female donor with multiple sclerosis, enrolled in a pregnancy study. Each CDR3 is given with its conserved first and last residue. The D gene is left open where the match is weak. For some rows the clone size is stated as once, few or many, or as a class when expanded; others skip it.

d_gene	v_gene	abundance	j_gene	CDR3aa	CDR3nt
-	TRBV28	-	TRBJ1-2	CASRTQTGTYGYTF	TGTGCCAGCAGAACTCAAACAGGGACCTATGGCTACACCTTC
TRBD2	TRBV4-1	once	TRBJ2-2	CASSLLGAGGPVGELFF	TGCGCCAGCAGCCTCCTTGGGGCGGGAGGGCCAGTCGGGGAGCTGTTTTTT
-	TRBV25-1	-	TRBJ1-3	CASSGWGGAGNTIYF	TGTGCCAGCAGTGGATGGGGGGGGGCTGGAAACACCATATATTTT
-	TRBV5-1	-	TRBJ2-7	CASSPHVGREQYF	TGCGCCAGCAGCCCCCACGTGGGGCGCGAGCAGTACTTC
-	TRBV6-5	-	TRBJ2-2	CASSYSFQTNTGELFF	TGTGCCAGCAGTTACTCGTTCCAGACAAACACCGGGGAGCTGTTTTTT
-	TRBV7-9	-	TRBJ2-3	CASSLGERASTDTQYF	TGTGCCAGCAGCTTAGGAGAGCGGGCAAGCACAGATACGCAGTATTTT
-	TRBV15	-	TRBJ1-2	CATSRGQFDYGYTF	TGTGCCACCAGCAGAGGTCAGTTCGACTATGGCTACACCTTC
TRBD1	TRBV4-2	-	TRBJ2-5	CASSQGPRDSQETQYF	TGTGCCAGCAGCCAAGGACCGAGGGACAGCCAAGAGACCCAGTACTTC
-	TRBV14	-	TRBJ2-2	CASFGGLNTGELFF	TGTGCCAGCTTCGGGGGTTTGAACACCGGGGAGCTGTTTTTT
-	TRBV2	-	TRBJ2-1	CASTQQGVNEQFF	TGTGCCAGCACTCAACAGGGCGTCAATGAGCAGTTCTTC
TRBD1	TRBV30	-	TRBJ1-6	CAWRPDRDSPLHF	TGTGCCTGGAGACCGGACAGGGATTCACCCCTCCACTTT
TRBD2	TRBV10-3	-	TRBJ2-5	CAISRGGVQETQYF	TGTGCCATCAGTCGTGGGGGGGTTCAAGAGACCCAGTACTTC
TRBD2	TRBV27	once	TRBJ2-3	CASRGREGHTQYF	TGTGCCAGCAGGGGGCGGGAGGGCCATACGCAGTATTTT
TRBD1	TRBV5-5	-	TRBJ2-7	CASSFEGARDYEQYF	TGTGCCAGCAGCTTTGAGGGGGCAAGGGACTACGAGCAGTACTTC
TRBD2	TRBV7-9	once	TRBJ2-4	CASSGPSGGGAKNIQYF	TGTGCCAGCAGCGGACCTAGCGGGGGAGGAGCCAAAAACATTCAGTACTTC
-	TRBV5-1	-	TRBJ2-2	CASSLGQNTGELFF	TGCGCCAGCAGCCTGGGACAGAACACCGGGGAGCTGTTTTTT
-	TRBV25-1	-	TRBJ2-3	CASRDRGTDTQYF	TGTGCCAGCAGAGACCGGGGCACAGATACGCAGTATTTT
TRBD1	TRBV7-9	-	TRBJ1-3	CASSFAGGTGNTIYF	TGTGCCAGCAGCTTCGCAGGGGGCACAGGAAACACCATATATTTT
TRBD1	TRBV29-1	-	TRBJ2-7	CSVPGQGAVNEQYF	TGCAGCGTCCCGGGACAGGGGGCGGTCAACGAGCAGTACTTC
-	TRBV6-5	-	TRBJ1-1	CASSYEYRNTEAFF	TGTGCCAGCAGTTATGAATACAGGAACACTGAAGCTTTCTTT
TRBD1	TRBV11-2	-	TRBJ1-1	CASSRQGMDTEAFF	TGTGCCAGCAGCCGACAGGGTATGGACACTGAAGCTTTCTTT
-	TRBV6-5	medium-sized	TRBJ2-7	CASSTSRWSLEQYF	TGTGCCAGCAGTACCTCTAGGTGGAGTCTCGAGCAGTACTTC
TRBD2	TRBV19	-	TRBJ2-7	CASSIDHTAGAGQYF	TGTGCCAGTAGTATAGATCACACGGCGGGAGCTGGGCAGTACTTC